The TCR beta chain described here comes from a study of human T cells and chemical hapten exposure (dated by TCRdb to about 2021). With respect to the entire study: For sensitization, 2% DPC in acetone was applied to an approximately 2 cm by approximately 2 cm area of upper inner arm skin. Weekly therapeutic DPC doses were additionally applied to the scalp of patients throughout the approximately 24-week study period. The study tracked peripheral blood TCR repertoire changes in vivo during primary and secondary sensitization to the hapten diphenylcyclopropenone (DPC) in alopecia patients. The libraries were sequenced as a pool, and the TCR yield per sample differed mostly because of small variations in library volumes within the pool. Some 29 alopecia patients provided blood for TCR sequencing at one to four time points (pre-sensitization, 2, 6 and 24 weeks). Blood was sampled from patients pre-sensitization (week 0) and at 2, 6 and about 24 weeks after DPC sensitization. Patch tests used Finn chambers with 0.01% DPC on the upper back, scored after 6 days by International Contact Dermatitis Research Group standards. Alopecia areata with under or over 50% scalp involvement, alopecia totalis and alopecia universalis were represented in the patient cohort, which was mostly female.

Here is what the overall study found, with its caveats: Significantly more large CDR3 similarity clusters were formed by expanded TCRs than by pre-sensitization or healthy control sets, consistent with antigen-driven responses. Patch test score correlated positively with the number of PT1 expanded TCRs, reaching significance at thresholds 8, 16 and 32 but not at 4. DPC sensitization did not change the number of TCRs with a frequency above 1 in 1000, and there was no evidence of changes in global repertoire structure. Repeated subsampling changed both the strength of the expansion versus patch-test correlation and the threshold at which the correlation became significant. Because all patients had alopecia, a presumed autoimmune disease, the immune response of the patients might differ from that of healthy individuals.

The time point label here, explained by the study, means: pre-sensitization, week 0. This specimen's treatment or condition label, per the study, means: therapeutic diphenylcyclopropenone sensitization with weekly scalp DPC. Blood at each patch-test visit was drawn before the patch test was applied. To be eligible, patients had to be aged 18 to 70, diagnosed with alopecia and judged suitable for DPC therapy, while pregnant patients were excluded. Total RNA was extracted from unfractionated whole blood collected in Tempus Blood RNA tubes. Libraries came from RACE. The sequencing machine was a NextSeq 500. During library preparation, unique molecular identifiers were attached to individual cDNA molecules so that TCRs could be counted quantitatively and reproducibly. Each blood RNA sample was used to sequence both TCR alpha and TCR beta chains. On the authors' methods: The median number of TCRs per sample was 90,000 to 100,000, ranging from roughly 23,224 to 700,000. V, J and CDR3 annotation of the TCR reads was carried out using the Decombinator software suite. Every sample was subsampled to the same number of TCRs (28,000) for the PS versus PT1 abundance plots. TCRs were defined as expanded if absent before sensitization and observed at least eight times at the 2-week time point. TCRdb redid the processing of the public reads, applying fastp at Q25 and MiXCR, and retained in-frame beta chains. For every CDR3 protein sequence, its rows merge into one entry that carries the most common genes and DNA. For this entry, the V and J calls and clone size follow TCRdb and not the study's own pipeline. The sample contains 270,000 or so distinct CDR3 sequences, about 7.7% of them found a single time. The top ten clones comprise about 1.1% of the sample.

On this clonotype: Its antigen is currently not known. No much larger clonotype is one base removed from it; base qualities were not supplied.

The source material was whole blood, sampled in connection with sensitization to the hapten diphenylcyclopropenone (DPC). This receptor was obtained from a man in his late teens or twenties with alopecia areata. Some clones in this sample may be carry-over from other donors' samples.

The CDR3 protein sequence reads: CASSVAGHSGNTIYF. The DNA sequence reads TGTGCCAGCAGCGTAGCTGGCCACTCTGGAAACACCATATATTTT. The chain is made from TRBV9 and TRBJ1-3, with an unclear D gene assignment. V is reduced by 0 bases and J by 0 bases, leaving a spacing of 7 bases between them. The CDR3 spans 15 residues, from the cysteine through the phenylalanine. The kept DNA is CDR3 alone, 45 bases in frame from the first base. The germline V gene yields SGDLS for CDR1 and YYNGEE for CDR2.